The 25 T cell receptor beta chains below all came from one sample that was sequenced in a study of cytomegalovirus exposure and HLA in healthy donors. Primers included in the PCR were 60 Vbeta and 13 Jbeta primers. Produced via immunoSEQ multiplex PCR; TCRdb's table is partial and in-frame only. The sample contains over 150,000 clones, approximately 80% of which appear only once. The specimen was PBMCs. These receptors all come from a man aged 18 to 35 in good health and CMV-seronegative.

The gene calls are TRBV4-1 and TRBJ2-1, with 7 bases matching TRBD2. V trimming: 6 bases; J trimming: 5 bases; junction bases outside the gene matches: 13. The CDR3 is made up of 16 amino acids. The germline V gene encodes CDR1 MGHRA and CDR2 YSYEKL. CDR3 sequence: CASSYGLGTTHNEQFF. As DNA, the CDR3 is TGCGCCAGCAGTTACGGACTAGGAACTACCCACAATGAGCAGTTCTTC.

This chain uses TRBV30 with TRBJ2-5, with 7 bases fitting TRBD2. CDR1 GTSNPN and CDR2 SVGIG come from the germline V gene (reference sequence). The CDR3 spans 13 residues. J gave up 8 bases and V 4 bases, and 10 bases lay outside the gene matches. The CDR3 nucleotides read TGTGCCTGGAATCGAGCGGGGCGAGAAACCCAGTACTTC. It translates to CAWNRAGRETQYF. The full variable domain, with the rest looked up from reference TRBV30 and TRBJ2-5, is SQTIHQWPATLVQPVGSPLSLECTVEGTSNPNLYWYRQAAGRGLQLLFYSVGIGQISSEVPQNLSASRPQDRQFILSSKKLLLSDSGFYLCAWNRAGRETQYFGPGTRLLVL.

The chain uses TRBV2 and TRBJ2-5; D remains ambiguous. This CDR3 comprises 13 residues. Deletions cut 4 bases from V and 1 base from J, with 7 bases between. The germline V gene encodes CDR1 SNHLY and CDR2 FYNNEI. CDR3 sequence: CASSVRGQETQYF. The CDR3 DNA sequence: TGTGCCAGCAGTGTCAGAGGCCAAGAGACCCAGTACTTC.

The chain uses TRBV9 and TRBJ1-4; 9 nucleotides agree with TRBD1. V gave up 2 bases and J gave up 7 bases; unmatched junction bases: 6. The CDR3 is 15 amino acids. Germline CDR1 is SGDLS and CDR2 is YYNGEE. The CDR3 region is CASSVRDRVGEKLFF. The CDR3 DNA is TGTGCCAGCAGCGTGAGGGACAGGGTGGGTGAAAAACTGTTTTTT.

The CDR3 DNA sequence: TGTGCCAGCAGCGACGATCCCCTAGCGCTATTTACCGATGAGCAGTTCTTC. Translation: CASSDDPLALFTDEQFF. V and J are TRBV7-9 and TRBJ2-1, with D possibly matching TRBD2 (6 bases). The ends were cut back, 5 bases at V and 8 bases at J, with 25 bases in the middle. The germline V gene has CDR1 SEHNR and CDR2 FQNEAQ (reference sequence). This CDR3 spans 17 amino acids.

For this clone: One junction end disagrees with the germline gene, perhaps due to a read error. The chain combines TRBV7-7 with TRBJ2-7, with D perhaps matching TRBD2 (5 bases). The CDR3 is 13 amino acids. Per the germline V gene, CDR1 is SSHAT and CDR2 is FNYEAQ (reference sequence). In DNA form, the CDR3 reads TGTGCTAGCAGTCTAGGCCGGGGTTACGAGCAGTACTTC. Protein: CASSLGRGYEQYF.

The V and J genes are TRBV6-5 and TRBJ1-1, with D perhaps matching TRBD1 (6 bases). Per the germline V gene, CDR1 is MNHEY and CDR2 is SVGAGI. Deletions cut 6 bases from V and 1 base from J, with 12 bases between. The CDR3 runs to 14 residues. The CDR3 is CASRSGAPNTEAFF. The CDR3 DNA reads as TGTGCCAGCAGATCAGGGGCACCGAACACTGAAGCTTTCTTT.

The table lists this clone with a few counts. The rearrangement links TRBV6-5 to TRBJ2-7, with 7 bases that match TRBD1. From germline, CDR1 is MNHEY and CDR2 SVGAGI. The junction had 8 bases not matched to a gene; V was cut back by 6 bases and J by 3 bases. The CDR3 is 14 amino acids. The CDR3 loop reads CASSQRTGRYEQYF. In DNA form, the CDR3 reads TGTGCCAGCAGCCAAAGGACAGGACGCTACGAGCAGTACTTC.

The J gene is TRBJ1-1, the V gene TRBV19; D uncertain. In germline, CDR1 is LNHDA, CDR2 SQIVND (reference sequence). V lost 3 bases, J lost 2 bases, and 4 bases lay in between. This CDR3 has 12 residues. The CDR3 region has the DNA TGTGCCAGTAGTATCCAAAACACTGAAGCTTTCTTT. It is translated as CASSIQNTEAFF. The full variable domain, rest sourced from reference TRBV19 and TRBJ1-1, is DGGITQSPKYLFRKEGQNVTLSCEQNLNHDAMYWYRQDPGQGLRLIYYSQIVNDFQKGDIAEGYSVSREKKESFPLTVTSAQKNPTAFYLCASSIQNTEAFFGQGTRLTVV.

The rearrangement uses TRBV9 and TRBJ2-5; TRBD1 agrees at 9 bases. The V gene's germline CDR1 is SGDLS and CDR2 YYNGEE. The CDR3 sequence is 16 residues long. Trimming removed 4 bases from V and 2 bases from J; junction bases left unmatched: 9. DNA for the CDR3: TGTGCCAGCAGCCAGTGGGACAGGGAGATTCAAGAGACCCAGTACTTC. Amino acids: CASSQWDREIQETQYF.

This chain joins TRBV11-2 and TRBJ1-6; the D gene is possibly TRBD1 (6 bases). V lost 5 bases, J lost 10 bases, and 15 bases lay in between. The CDR3 is made up of 14 amino acids. Germline V gives CDR1 SGHAT, CDR2 FQNNGV. CDR3 amino acids: CASSLGHLGSPLHF. Written as DNA, the CDR3 is TGTGCCAGCAGCCTGGGACACCTGGGGTCACCCCTCCACTTT.

This sequence joins TRBV7-8 and TRBJ1-5; possible D gene TRBD1, 5 bases. Per germline, CDR1 SGHVS and CDR2 FQNEAQ. This CDR3 spans 15 amino acids. The V end was cut by 1 base, the J end by 7 bases, with 14 bases between. The CDR3 DNA sequence: TGTGCCAGCAGCTTAGGGAGGGGTAACAGGCAGCCCCAGCATTTT. It translates to CASSLGRGNRQPQHF.

The chain has TRBV2 and TRBJ2-7, with TRBD1 matching over 10 bases. This CDR3 spans 15 amino acids. V gave up 7 bases and J gave up 3 bases; unmatched junction bases: 9. Per germline, CDR1 SNHLY and CDR2 FYNNEI. CDR3 amino acids: CASKSTGTGVYEQYF. CDR3 nucleotides: TGTGCCAGCAAGTCAACCGGGACAGGGGTCTACGAGCAGTACTTC.

This clone was seen a handful of times. The chain combines TRBV2 with TRBJ2-6, with D possibly TRBD1 on 5 matching bases. Germline CDR1 and CDR2: SNHLY and FYNNEI. V was trimmed by 7 bases and J by 2 bases, leaving 9 bases between them. CDR3 length equals 14 residues. As DNA, the CDR3 is TGTGCCAGCACCAGGGATGCTGGGGCCAACGTCCTGACTTTC. Amino acid sequence: CASTRDAGANVLTF.

The CDR3 sequence: CASRGLINSPLHF. CDR3 sequence (DNA): TGTGCCAGCAGGGGCCTAATTAATTCACCCCTCCACTTT. V usage is TRBV11-2 and J usage is TRBJ1-6; D uncertain. The CDR3 runs to 13 residues. The V end lost 6 bases, the J end lost 6 bases, and 9 bases lay between the germline ends. The germline V gene has CDR1 SGHAT and CDR2 FQNNGV.

V is TRBV5-6 and J is TRBJ2-7; TRBD1 agrees at 8 bases. The germline V gene has CDR1 SGHDT and CDR2 YYEEEE. The V gene end was trimmed by 0 bases and the J gene end by 2 bases; junction bases not matched to a gene: 10. The CDR3 runs 17 residues. The CDR3 DNA reads TGTGCCAGCAGCTTGGCGGTCAGGGGGCGCTTCCCCTACGAGCAGTACTTC. This encodes CASSLAVRGRFPYEQYF.

This chain uses TRBV6-4 with TRBJ2-1; 8 bases are a match to TRBD2. In germline, CDR1 is MRHNA, CDR2 SNTAGT. CDR3 length: 11 amino acids. J lost 10 bases, V lost 10 bases, and 6 bases had no gene match. The CDR3 loop reads CANSGGQEQFF. In nucleotides, the CDR3 is TGTGCCAACTCGGGGGGGCAGGAGCAGTTCTTC.

The chain recombines TRBV19 with TRBJ2-1; possible D gene TRBD2, 6 bases. Trimming took 5 bases from V and 1 from J, leaving 9 bases between them. This CDR3 is built from 14 residues. Germline CDR1 and CDR2: LNHDA and SQIVND (reference sequence). This chain's CDR3 is CASSGGLSYNEQFF. In nucleotides, the CDR3 is TGTGCCAGTAGTGGGGGGTTATCCTACAATGAGCAGTTCTTC.

V usage is TRBV4-3 and J usage is TRBJ2-1; the D gene is possibly TRBD2 (6 bases). The CDR3 length is 15 residues. Germline loops: CDR1 LGHNA, CDR2 YSLEER. Trimming pared 0 bases from V and 6 bases from J, leaving 12 bases between. CDR3 region: CASSQEGGTPNEQFF. The DNA for the CDR3 is TGCGCCAGCAGCCAAGAGGGAGGAACACCCAATGAGCAGTTCTTC.

On this clone: Other DNA sequences in the sample encode the same CDR3. The chain joins TRBV19 to TRBJ1-5; 7 nucleotides match TRBD1. The germline gives CDR1 LNHDA, CDR2 SQIVND (reference sequence). Germline trimming cut 6 bases from V and 2 bases from J; bases unmatched to any gene: 1. The CDR3 is 13 amino acids. The CDR3 region has the DNA TGTGCCAGTAGAGGACAGGGCAATCAGCCCCAGCATTTT. Residues: CASRGQGNQPQHF.

This clone qualifies as medium-sized. The gene calls are TRBV6-4 and TRBJ2-2, with D uncertain. The CDR3 is made up of 13 amino acids. Germline values: CDR1 MRHNA, CDR2 SNTAGT. V was clipped by 2 bases and J by 3 bases, with 4 bases between them. CDR3 in amino acids: CASSDRDTGELFF. The CDR3, as DNA: TGTGCCAGCAGTGACCGGGACACCGGGGAGCTGTTTTTT.

This chain connects TRBV5-1 to TRBJ2-7; 8 positions match TRBD1. Germline assignment: CDR1 SGHRS and CDR2 YFSETQ. This CDR3 is 13 amino acids long. V gave up 7 bases and J gave up 4 bases; unmatched junction bases: 7. The CDR3 nucleotides read TGCGCCAGCTCCATCCAGGGGGCTTACGAGCAGTACTTC. It codes for CASSIQGAYEQYF.

The chain joins TRBV2 to TRBJ2-5; 9 positions agree with TRBD1. CDR1 is SNHLY, CDR2 FYNNEI, per germline. The CDR3 length is 13 residues. Trimming cost V 7 bases and J 5 bases; bases outside gene matches: 5. The CDR3: CASNLGQGETQYF. The CDR3 nucleotides read TGTGCCAGCAACCTCGGACAGGGGGAGACCCAGTACTTC.

The CDR3 is CASSFRQTGAGEQFF. Written as DNA, the CDR3 is TGTGCCAGCAGTTTCCGCCAGACAGGGGCCGGTGAGCAGTTCTTC. The rearrangement joins TRBV27 to TRBJ2-1; 8 nucleotides align to TRBD1. The CDR3 loop spans 15 amino acids. Per the germline V gene, CDR1 is MNHEY and CDR2 is SMNVEV (reference sequence). V gave up 3 bases and J gave up 9 bases; unmatched junction bases: 10.

The rearrangement joins TRBV7-8 to TRBJ2-1, with TRBD2 matching over 10 bases. CDR1 is SGHVS, CDR2 FQNEAQ, per germline. This CDR3 contains 15 residues. The V and J ends lost 6 bases and 6 bases, in that order; junction bases with no gene match: 8. This CDR3 reads CASSLTSGRANEQFF. CDR3 coding DNA: TGTGCCAGCAGTCTGACCAGCGGGAGGGCCAATGAGCAGTTCTTC.